This T cell receptor beta chain is drawn from a study of beta chain features in type 1 diabetes. Background on the study: Patients looked much like healthy donors when it came to age, gender and cell yields.

The authors took one heparinised blood draw, averaging about 120 mL, from each donor. Germline V gene sequence: CDR1 MNHEY, CDR2 SVGAGI. The CDR3 runs 10 residues. The V end was cut by 6 bases, the J end by 3 bases, with 2 bases between. As every portion of the isolated RNA was reverse transcribed, the sequencing read expressed TCRB transcripts. Method: immunoSEQ multiplex PCR; TCRdb's copy keeps in-frame clones and lacks some. Of about 320,000 clones detected, 13% to 15% appear once; the ten largest clones hold more than 6.5%. Study results and limitations: Moderately but significantly shorter TCRB CDR3s were found in Type 1 diabetes patients in all four CD4+ subsets.

This clone was seen a handful of times. Antigen specificity is unknown. The specimen sequenced was central memory CD4+ T cells from blood. This TCR came from a man aged 30-40 years in good health. V usage is TRBV6-5 and J usage is TRBJ2-5, with no clear D. This CDR3 reads CASREETQYF. CDR3 bases: TGTGCCAGCAGGGAAGAGACCCAGTACTTC.